The 21 T cell receptor beta chains below were found in one sample sequenced in a study of shared clonotypes between healthy human individuals. Here immunoSEQ multiplex PCR was the method, and the copy in TCRdb shows in-frame clones only, minus some. The data hold about 1 million clones, with approximately 68% observed a single time. Sequencing was performed on memory CD4+ T cells sorted from blood. The subset denotes: CD45RA-negative fraction. The receptors were gathered from a man between 18 and 35 years old in good health.

J is TRBJ2-7 and V is TRBV5-4, with TRBD1 as a possible D gene (6 bases). Germline CDR1 reads SGHNT; CDR2 reads YYREEE (reference sequence). V was trimmed by 0 bases and J by 1 base, leaving 8 bases between them. The CDR3 contains 14 residues. The CDR3, as DNA: TGTGCCAGCAGCTTGGCGGACAGTTCCTACGAGCAGTACTTC. It specifies CASSLADSSYEQYF.

This sequence joins TRBV30 and TRBJ1-3, with 7 bases that match TRBD1. The CDR3 is 15 amino acids. V shed 2 bases, J shed 6 bases, and the junction held 10 bases outside the gene matches. Germline V gives CDR1 GTSNPN, CDR2 SVGIG (reference sequence). Here the CDR3 reads CAWSHPTGPLNTIYF. DNA for the CDR3: TGTGCCTGGAGTCACCCGACAGGGCCCTTAAACACCATATATTTT.

V is TRBV30 and J is TRBJ2-5; unclear D gene. V lost 0 bases, J lost 2 bases, and 7 bases lay in between. In germline, CDR1 is GTSNPN, CDR2 SVGIG (reference sequence). CDR3 length: 13 residues. The CDR3, as DNA: TGTGCCTGGAGTGTACGAGGTCAAGAGACCCAGTACTTC. As protein: CAWSVRGQETQYF.

The chain couples TRBV12-5 to TRBJ2-2; no firm D call. Trimming shortened V by 6 bases and J by 2 bases, and 10 bases separated the two germline ends. The CDR3 extends over 14 amino acids. Germline V gene lookup returns CDR1 LGHNT and CDR2 FRNRAP. CDR3 protein: CASGVGYNTGELFF. The CDR3 coding sequence is TGTGCTAGTGGGGTCGGGTATAACACCGGGGAGCTGTTTTTT.

The V gene is TRBV5-6, the J gene TRBJ2-7; TRBD1 or TRBD2 may be the D gene (5 bases each). Germline loops: CDR1 SGHDT, CDR2 YYEEEE. CDR3 length equals 12 residues. V lost 5 bases, J lost 4 bases, and 10 bases lay in between. For the CDR3, the DNA is TGTGCCAGCAGGAGGGACGGATACGAGCAGTACTTC. This sequence encodes CASRRDGYEQYF.

This sequence joins TRBV30 and TRBJ1-5, with D possibly being TRBD1 (6 bases). Trimming took 1 base from V and 5 from J, leaving 12 bases between them. This CDR3 is built from 14 residues. Germline V lookup: CDR1 GTSNPN, CDR2 SVGIG (reference sequence). The CDR3 is CAWSGGGDDQPQHF. Here the CDR3 DNA reads TGTGCCTGGAGTGGAGGGGGGGATGATCAGCCCCAGCATTTT.

A word on this clone: An end of the junction differs from the germline gene, which may be a read error. The chain carries TRBV7-7 and TRBJ2-1; 8 bases are a match to TRBD2. The length of the CDR3 is 13 residues. Germline V gives CDR1 SSHAT, CDR2 FNYEAQ (reference sequence). CDR3 sequence (DNA): TGTGCTAGCAGCCCCCGGGAGGGTGGAGAGCAGTTCTTC. Protein product: CASSPREGGEQFF.

In this sample, this clone turned up a few times. The DNA is omitted, as the CDR3 cannot be located on it reliably, and the CDR3 follows TCRdb's listing. The V and J genes are TRBV7-9 and TRBJ1-1. Germline lookup yields CDR1 SEHNR and CDR2 FQNEAQ (reference sequence). The CDR3 sequence runs 14 residues, both termini included. The CDR3 loop is CASSFISVNTEAFF.

This clone was detected a few times. The chain is built from TRBV27 and TRBJ2-1, with D possibly called TRBD1 or TRBD2 (5 bases each). CDR1 and CDR2 from the germline V gene are MNHEY and SMNVEV (reference sequence). Trimming stripped 7 bases from V and 4 bases from J, with 20 bases between. The CDR3 runs 16 residues. This CDR3 reads CASTPIEGYRYNEQFF. Written as DNA, the CDR3 is TGTGCCAGCACACCAATTGAGGGGTATAGGTACAATGAGCAGTTCTTC.

This clone was seen a single time. The chain is built from TRBV28 and TRBJ2-7; D possibly matches TRBD1 or TRBD2 (5 bases each). The germline V gene has CDR1 MDHEN and CDR2 SYDVKM. Trimming took 5 bases from V and 1 from J, leaving 12 bases between them. The CDR3 is 14 residues long. The CDR3 nucleotides are TGTGCCAGCAGTGCCCCGAGGGGTTCCTACGAGCAGTACTTC. Translating gives CASSAPRGSYEQYF.

The chain recombines TRBV2 with TRBJ2-7; the D gene is possibly TRBD1 (6 bases). The CDR3 extends over 14 amino acids. Trimming took 4 bases from V and 6 from J, leaving 16 bases between them. Germline V gives CDR1 SNHLY, CDR2 FYNNEI. DNA for the CDR3: TGTGCCAGCAGTGTTGGCAGGGAAGGGGGCGAGCAGTACTTC. This translates into CASSVGREGGEQYF. Filled out from reference TRBV2 and TRBJ2-7, the complete variable domain reads EPEVTQTPSHQVTQMGQEVILRCVPISNHLYFYWYRQILGQKVEFLVSFYNNEISEKSEIFDDQFSVERPDGSNFTLKIRSTKLEDSAMYFCASSVGREGGEQYFGPGTRLTVT.

This clone turned up a few times. Other DNA sequences in this sample translate to the same CDR3. The chain links TRBV30 to TRBJ1-1; D is uncertain. Germline loops: CDR1 GTSNPN, CDR2 SVGIG (reference sequence). The CDR3 contains 13 residues. The V gene lost 0 bases and the J gene lost 1 base, with 6 bases spanning the gap. The CDR3 coding sequence is TGTGCCTGGAGTGTTGGCCAGAACACTGAAGCTTTCTTT. This encodes CAWSVGQNTEAFF.

This clone turned up a few times. The chain joins TRBV6-1 to TRBJ2-5; either TRBD1 or TRBD2 may fit D (5 bases each). Deletions cut 6 bases from V and 2 bases from J, with 13 bases between. CDR1 MNHNS and CDR2 SASEGT come from the germline V gene. This CDR3 spans 14 amino acids. As DNA, the CDR3 is TGTGCCAGCAGGTGGGGCAGCGGACAAGAGACCCAGTACTTC. This encodes CASRWGSGQETQYF.

This chain uses TRBV19 with TRBJ1-5, with 7 bases lining up with TRBD1. Germline V gene lookup returns CDR1 LNHDA and CDR2 SQIVND (reference sequence). The CDR3 totals 15 residues. Germline trimming cut 7 bases from V and 2 bases from J; bases unmatched to any gene: 8. CDR3 DNA: TGTGCCAGTATACAGGGGACGTCGGGCAATCAGCCCCAGCATTTT. This sequence encodes CASIQGTSGNQPQHF.

The chain joins TRBV7-2 to TRBJ1-5, with D maybe TRBD1 (6 bases). CDR3 length: 16 residues. V lost 4 bases to trimming and J lost 0 bases, with 13 bases between them. Per germline, CDR1 SGHTA and CDR2 FQGNSA. For the CDR3, the DNA is TGTGCCAGCAGCTCCGTCGGGGGGCCTAGCAATCAGCCCCAGCATTTT. Its protein product is CASSSVGGPSNQPQHF.

This clone was seen only a few times. The chain links TRBV30 to TRBJ1-4; a possible D gene is TRBD1 (5 bases). This CDR3 region has 13 residues. CDR1 GTSNPN and CDR2 SVGIG come from the germline V gene (reference sequence). The V end lost 8 bases, the J end lost 5 bases, and 15 bases lay between the germline ends. As DNA, the CDR3 is TGTGCCGGGGGTCAGGGTTACAATGAAAAACTGTTTTTT. As protein: CAGGQGYNEKLFF. The full variable domain, its missing parts supplied by reference TRBV30 and TRBJ1-4, is SQTIHQWPATLVQPVGSPLSLECTVEGTSNPNLYWYRQAAGRGLQLLFYSVGIGQISSEVPQNLSASRPQDRQFILSSKKLLLSDSGFYLCAGGQGYNEKLFFGSGTQLSVL.

This chain uses TRBV1 with TRBJ2-5; no check of the table's D call, TRBD2, against the DNA was made. TRBV1 is a known pseudogene. This CDR3 comprises 15 residues. For the CDR3, the DNA is TGCACCAGCCCCCCGGGAGGACTAGCGGAAGAGACCCAGTACTTC. It is translated as CTSPPGGLAEETQYF.

This chain uses TRBV28 with TRBJ1-2; the D gene is possibly TRBD1 (5 bases). CDR3 length: 15 residues. The V gene lost 4 bases and the J gene lost 7 bases, with 19 bases spanning the gap. CDR1 is MDHEN, CDR2 SYDVKM, per germline. The CDR3 reads CASSSLFQGKFGYTF. The CDR3 DNA is TGTGCCAGCAGTTCCCTTTTTCAGGGAAAGTTTGGCTACACCTTC.

The chain links TRBV4-2 to TRBJ1-2; D is perhaps TRBD1 (5 bases). The CDR3 length is 16 residues. Trimming cost V 4 bases and J 3 bases, with 18 bases left between them. Germline values: CDR1 LGHNA, CDR2 YNFKEQ. CDR3 nucleotide sequence: TGTGCCAGCAGCCCGGGGGTAGATGGGGTTTACTATGGCTACACCTTC. Its translation: CASSPGVDGVYYGYTF.

The chain uses TRBV14 and TRBJ2-3, with 7 bases identical to TRBD2. V lost 3 bases, J lost 2 bases, and 5 bases stayed unmatched. Germline values: CDR1 SGHDN, CDR2 FVKESK. This CDR3 has 15 amino acids. The DNA of the CDR3 is TGTGCCAGCAGCCAGCGACTAGCTTACACAGATACGCAGTATTTT. The encoded protein is CASSQRLAYTDTQYF.

The chain has TRBV2 and TRBJ1-1; possible D gene TRBD1, 6 bases. V was clipped by 6 bases and J by 5 bases, with 13 bases between them. The CDR3 has 13 residues. The germline gives CDR1 SNHLY, CDR2 FYNNEI. The CDR3 region is CASRVTGLTEAFF. CDR3 DNA: TGTGCCAGCAGAGTAACAGGGTTGACTGAAGCTTTCTTT.